The T cell receptor (beta chain) described here comes from a study of a mutant IDH1 vaccine in newly diagnosed glioma (dated by TCRdb to the early 2020s). Regarding the study in general: In the chemotherapy-containing groups, vaccination started alongside temozolomide cycles, whereas in patients who had radiotherapy alone it started 4-6 weeks after radiotherapy. Of the roughly 34 treated patients, about 62% were male and around 38% were female, and a mean age of roughly 40 years was recorded. Prior to enrollment, standard therapy consisting of radiotherapy alone, temozolomide alone, or radiochemotherapy with temozolomide had been administered to patients, with the combination being received by most patients. Visit V12 was the week-35 safety follow-up and visit V13 was the week-47 end of study. Peripheral blood was drawn at six visits: V03 (baseline), V05, V07, V10, V12 and V13. Longitudinal TCRB deep sequencing was performed for about two dozen treated patients wherever samples were available for exploratory analyses. General findings and caveats noted by the study authors: PBMC samples for TCRB deep sequencing were selected based on availability. It was noted by the authors that analyses of patient blood samples could not be reproduced owing to sample limitations. Immune responses induced by the vaccine were seen in 90% to 95% of patients across multiple MHC alleles. Pseudoprogression appeared unrelated to alterations in the top peripheral T cell clonotypes detected by TCRB sequencing.

CDR3 length: 15 amino acids, cysteine to phenylalanine. The sequence is cut down to CDR3 DNA, 45 bases in frame from base 1. The germline V gene sets CDR1 to SGHVS and CDR2 to FQNEAQ. V is shortened by 2 bases, J by 3 bases, and the region joining them spans 14 bases. About this clone: Its antigen remains undetermined. Within one base of it there is no much larger clone, and no base qualities were kept.

Read against the paper, the sample's time point label means: week 35, safety follow-up. Each vaccine dose was 300 ug of a 20-mer mutant IDH1 peptide in Montanide, given subcutaneously with topical imiquimod. Across visits V03 through V10, patients got a total of eight vaccinations, given in weeks 1, 3, 5, 7, 11, 15, 19 and 23. Newly diagnosed WHO grade 3 or 4 IDH1-mutant astrocytomas showing loss of nuclear ATRX were present in the donors. The samples were drawn from NOA16, a multicentre, single-arm, open-label phase I trial in Germany that tested a mutant IDH1 peptide vaccine in humans for the first time. The DNeasy Blood and Tissue Kit was used to extract genomic DNA from EDTA blood for TCRB sequencing. Library construction relied on the immunoSEQ multiplex PCR assay. Rearranged TCR beta chain sequences were amplified using the hsTCRB Kit according to the manufacturer's protocol. TCRB libraries were sequenced on an Illumina MiSeq. From the authors' description of their analysis: Demultiplexing, trimming and gene mapping were performed with the kit vendor's proprietary platform. This is the immuneACCESS table as TCRdb keeps it, with only in-frame sequences that have V and J called. A part of the clones is gone; compared with another copy, unresolved V genes explain less than half, and the rest is unexplained. V and J calls and clone size are copied from that table; D and trimming were computed from the DNA. The sample table records approximately 60,000 clones; roughly nine tenths of these occur just once. The biggest ten clones account for about 1.6% of the sample.

The chain employs TRBV7-8 and TRBJ2-7; the D gene is possibly TRBD1, with 5 bases matching. The sample in question was PBMCs, obtained from a glioma patient whose treatment included an IDH1 peptide vaccine. This sequence was found in a man aged 40-49 years with glioma. The DNA reads as follows: TGTGCCAGCAGCTTAAGGGCAGGGAACGGCTACGAGCAGTACTTC. It translates as CASSLRAGNGYEQYF.